The entry that follows covers one T cell receptor (beta chain) sequence. This clonotype was detected a few times. Its specific antigen is unknown. Base qualities are not provided; no much larger clone lies one nucleotide away. Preparation of the library involved 5' RACE. Reads for this sample came from a NextSeq 500. Unique molecular identifiers were attached to individual cDNA molecules in the TCR library protocol so that sequencing error and PCR bias could be corrected. Both TCR alpha and beta chains were sequenced, and tight co-correlation was observed between alpha and beta sequence abundances in each sample. The authors' analysis ran thus. Decombinator V4 was used to annotate the V gene, J gene and CDR3 of the TCR sequences. Expanded TCRs were defined as changing significantly between any two time points under a Poisson model with p below 0.0001. TCR abundances were normalised to the total number of TCRs sequenced in each sample and reported as counts per million. MAIT TCRs were defined by TRAV1-2 paired with TRAJ12, TRAJ20 or TRAJ33, and iNKT TCRs by TRAV10 paired with TRAJ18. VDJdb, accessed on 1 November 2021, was searched for TCRs annotated for CMV, EBV and SARS-CoV-2, and TCRs annotated for more than one antigen were excluded. TCRdb handled the public reads itself, with Q25 trimming in fastp and clone calling in MiXCR, and kept productive beta chains. Rows merge per CDR3 protein into single entries with the most common DNA and genes. TCRdb's processing, not the authors', yielded these V and J calls. This sample has 95,000 to 100,000 distinct CDR3 sequences in its table, and around 14% of those were observed once. Around 2.5% of the sample rests with the top ten.

The study was a case-control design nested within a healthcare worker cohort in London, UK, with weekly nasopharyngeal swab PCR tests and blood sampling. Between 23 and 31 March 2020, the week of the UK lockdown, healthcare workers were enrolled and then followed up weekly for as long as 16 weeks. After removal of 6 bases from V and 3 bases from J, the junction retains 5 bases not matched to a gene. CDR1 and CDR2, per the germline V gene, are MNHEY and SVGEGT. The CDR3 starts with the cysteine, ends with the phenylalanine, and has 15 residues. CDR3 DNA only is kept here, 45 bases in frame from base 1. This sample was taken from a study of early T cells in non-severe SARS-CoV-2 infection (dated by TCRdb to 2020 to 2022). With respect to the entire study: Because TCR sequencing relied on bulk RNA taken from unsorted whole blood, pairing of alpha and beta chains was not possible.

What the authors observed across the whole study: VDJdb matching was skewed toward anti-spike CD8 responses, so virus-specific expansions were likely underestimated and private and CD4 specificities were missed.

This receptor chain uses TRBV6-2 or TRBV6-3 and TRBJ2-1; the central 10 bases match TRBD2. Sequenced sample: whole blood. The TCR comes from an adult who was a healthcare worker with PCR-confirmed SARS-CoV-2 infection or an uninfected control (not recorded which). The sequenced DNA: TGTGCCAGCAGAAAGAGCGGGGGGGACTACAATGAGCAGTTCTTC. This is translated as CASRKSGGDYNEQFF.